This passage covers 20 T cell receptor beta chains from one sample sequenced in a study of T cells after yellow fever vaccination. Via MiXCR, TCRdb re-called the 5' RACE reads, giving one row per CDR3 protein. The table lists 50,000 to 60,000 distinct CDR3 sequences, around 5.4% of them singletons. The sequences come from PBMCs, either bulk or a sorted T-cell subset (CD4+, CD8+, memory, or dextramer-sorted; not recorded which), collected on the day of the yellow fever booster vaccination. The receptors were sampled from a young man who received the YFV17D yellow fever vaccine.

There are a few counts of this clonotype. The chain recombines TRBV7-6 with TRBJ2-3; D is perhaps TRBD1 or TRBD2 (5 bases each). Germline V lookup: CDR1 SGHVS, CDR2 FNYEAQ. V was cut by 3 bases and J by 5 bases, with 12 bases left in between. CDR3 size: 14 residues. The CDR3 DNA sequence: TGTGCCAGCAGCTTCCACGGGGACGTAGATACGCAGTATTTT. Protein product: CASSFHGDVDTQYF.

This clonotype was observed many times. The chain has TRBV10-3 and TRBJ1-5; D gene unclear. The CDR3 is 13 residues long. Germline assignment: CDR1 ENHRY and CDR2 SYGVKD. Deletions cut 0 bases from V and 4 bases from J, with 4 bases between. The CDR3 DNA is TGTGCCATCAGTGAGTCGGGGAATCAGCCCCAGCATTTT. Encoded protein: CAISESGNQPQHF.

This clonotype was detected ten times or more. This chain joins TRBV7-9 and TRBJ1-2; 8 nucleotides match TRBD1. Germline V lookup: CDR1 SEHNR, CDR2 FQNEAQ (reference sequence). Germline trimming cut 7 bases from V and 4 bases from J; bases unmatched to any gene: 5. This CDR3 has 13 residues. The CDR3 protein is CASNTGGAYGYTF. The DNA of the CDR3 is TGTGCCAGCAACACAGGGGGGGCCTATGGCTACACCTTC.

This clonotype was seen just once. The rearrangement uses TRBV18 and TRBJ1-2; D unresolved. The V gene lost 3 bases and the J gene lost 7 bases, with 12 bases spanning the gap. This CDR3 is 13 amino acids long. Germline CDR1 and CDR2: KGHSH and LQKENI. The CDR3 loop is CASSPSDTLGYTF. The CDR3 DNA sequence: TGTGCCAGCTCACCCTCAGACACACTTGGCTACACCTTC.

Only a few counts were recorded for this clonotype. This rearrangement joins TRBV28 to TRBJ1-3; 7 bases map to TRBD1. V was pared by 6 bases and J by 3 bases, with 5 bases of the junction left unmatched. Germline V lookup: CDR1 MDHEN, CDR2 SYDVKM. CDR3 length: 14 amino acids. This CDR3 reads CASSQGVLGNTIYF. The CDR3 DNA is TGTGCCAGCAGCCAGGGGGTACTTGGAAACACCATATATTTT.

At least ten counts were recorded for this clonotype. The chain links TRBV21-1 to TRBJ2-7; the table's D call, TRBD1, was not checked against the DNA. TRBV21-1 is recorded as a pseudogene. The CDR3 is 16 amino acids. In DNA form, the CDR3 reads TGTGCCAGCAGCGAAGGAGGCAGGGGAGAACCCTACGAGCAGTACGTC. It encodes CASSEGGRGEPYEQYV.

This clonotype was observed at least ten times. The gene calls are TRBV7-9 and TRBJ1-4; 8 nucleotides align to TRBD1. The V gene end was trimmed by 4 bases and the J gene end by 5 bases; junction bases not matched to a gene: 3. This CDR3 has 14 amino acids. The germline CDR1 and CDR2 sequences are SEHNR and FQNEAQ (reference sequence). CDR3 sequence (DNA): TGTGCCAGCAGCTCCACAGGGGGGAATGAAAAACTGTTTTTT. Translation gives CASSSTGGNEKLFF. Full variable domain (outside the CDR3, taken from reference TRBV7-9 and TRBJ1-4): DTGVSQNPRHKITKRGQNVTFRCDPISEHNRLYWYRQTLGQGPEFLTYFQNEAQLEKSRLLSDRFSAERPKGSFSTLEIQRTEQGDSAMYLCASSSTGGNEKLFFGSGTQLSVL.

This clonotype was seen ten or more times. The V gene is TRBV20-1, the J gene TRBJ2-7, with a weak D call TRBD2 (5 bases). The CDR3 is 12 amino acids. CDR1 is DFQATT, CDR2 SNEGSKA, per germline (reference sequence). V was shortened by 0 bases and J by 6 bases, with 9 bases between the two germline ends. Here the CDR3 DNA reads TGCAGTGCTAGAGAGACCAGCGGCGAGCAGTACGTC. It translates to CSARETSGEQYV.

This clonotype was observed many times. The rearrangement joins TRBV6-5 to TRBJ2-5, with 8 bases fitting TRBD2. Germline V CDR1 and CDR2: MNHEY, SVGAGI. This CDR3 region has 18 residues. The ends lost 5 bases at V and 1 base at J; junction bases unmatched: 15. CDR3 bases: TGTGCCAGCAGTCGTCCCCTCGACGGGAGGGGGACCCAAGAGACCCAGTACTTC. Amino acids: CASSRPLDGRGTQETQYF.

This clonotype showed up many times. The rearrangement links TRBV6-5 to TRBJ1-2; D remains unclear. The CDR3 runs 15 residues. The V end lost 0 bases, the J end lost 2 bases, and 10 bases lay between the germline ends. Germline V gene lookup returns CDR1 MNHEY and CDR2 SVGAGI. The CDR3 bases are TGTGCCAGCAGTTACTCGATGGAGGGCAACTATGGCTACACCTTC. It is translated as CASSYSMEGNYGYTF.

In its sample, this clonotype was seen a few times. The chain combines TRBV28 with TRBJ2-1; D is undetermined. This CDR3 spans 13 amino acids. The V end lost 3 bases, the J end lost 5 bases, and 8 bases lay between the germline ends. Per the germline V gene, CDR1 is MDHEN and CDR2 is SYDVKM. CDR3: CASSFGSNNEQFF. The CDR3 DNA sequence: TGTGCCAGCAGTTTCGGGTCCAACAATGAGCAGTTCTTC.

At least ten counts were recorded for this clonotype. The CDR3 DNA is TGTGCCAGCAGCTTTTCCCGCGAGCAGTACTTC. It translates to CASSFSREQYF. This sequence joins TRBV7-8 and TRBJ2-7; D remains ambiguous. Trimming pared 3 bases from V and 6 bases from J, leaving 6 bases between. CDR1 is SGHVS and CDR2 is FQNEAQ in the germline V gene. The CDR3 runs to 11 residues.

This clonotype came up many times. The V and J genes are TRBV6-5 and TRBJ2-7, with unresolved D. Between the trimmed V and J ends, which lost 6 bases and 0 bases, there was a span of 9 bases. CDR3 length: 13 residues. CDR1 and CDR2 from the germline V gene are MNHEY and SVGAGI. The CDR3 is CASSPAVSYEQYF. The CDR3 coding sequence is TGTGCCAGCAGCCCTGCAGTCTCCTACGAGCAGTACTTC.

CDR3 DNA: TGTGCCAGCAGCCCCTACCCGACAGGGAGCACTGAAGCTTTCTTT. It is translated as CASSPYPTGSTEAFF. The V call is TRBV14, the J call TRBJ1-1; the match to TRBD1 covers 7 bases. The CDR3 has 15 residues. The V segment lost 4 bases and the J segment 4 bases; nucleotides outside the gene matches: 9. CDR1 is SGHDN and CDR2 is FVKESK in the germline V gene.

This clonotype was observed many times. This sequence joins TRBV6-2 or TRBV6-3 and TRBJ2-7; TRBD1 matches at 7 bases. The CDR3 sequence is 14 residues long. Looked up from germline, CDR1 is MNHEY and CDR2 is SVGEGT. V was clipped by 5 bases and J by 6 bases; unmatched bases: 10. CDR3 sequence: CASSRSTGLTEQYV. The CDR3 region has the DNA TGTGCCAGCAGTCGCTCGACAGGGTTGACCGAGCAGTACGTC.

This clonotype has a count of ten or more. This chain joins TRBV4-1 and TRBJ1-1; D is perhaps TRBD1 (5 bases). The CDR3 is 14 residues long. CDR1 MGHRA and CDR2 YSYEKL come from the germline V gene. V was shortened by 4 bases and J by 4 bases, with 13 bases between the two germline ends. This CDR3 reads CASSPGGRGTEAFF. CDR3 coding DNA: TGCGCCAGCAGCCCGGGGGGAAGGGGCACTGAAGCTTTCTTT.

This clonotype was detected a few times. The rearrangement joins TRBV7-2 to TRBJ2-2; D may be TRBD2 (7 bases). The CDR3 runs 18 residues. From germline, CDR1 is SGHTA and CDR2 FQGNSA. Trimming took off 5 bases at V and 2 bases at J, with 21 bases between the two ends. The CDR3 bases are TGTGCCAGCAGCCCTCGGGGAGGGCGGGGGCAAAACACCGGGGAGCTGTTTTTT. It encodes CASSPRGGRGQNTGELFF.

This clonotype has a handful of counts. This chain uses TRBV19 with TRBJ2-5; 10 bases are shared with TRBD2. Per the germline V gene, CDR1 is LNHDA and CDR2 is SQIVND (reference sequence). The CDR3 runs to 13 residues. Losses at the gene ends were 9 bases for V and 3 bases for J; bases not matched to a gene: 4. The CDR3 nucleotides read TGTGCCAGCGGACTAGCGGAGAAAGAGACCCAGTACTTC. Amino acid sequence: CASGLAEKETQYF.

This clonotype was seen many times. This chain joins TRBV20-1 and TRBJ2-7; D is possibly TRBD2 (6 bases). Trimming pared 0 bases from V and 5 bases from J, leaving 17 bases between. From germline, CDR1 is DFQATT and CDR2 SNEGSKA (reference sequence). CDR3 length: 15 amino acids. CDR3: CSARDMGLPRDEQYF. DNA of the CDR3: TGCAGTGCTAGAGATATGGGACTGCCGAGGGACGAGCAGTACTTC.

The chain couples TRBV6-5 to TRBJ2-3, with a possible D match to TRBD2 (6 bases). The V gene lost 3 bases and the J gene lost 2 bases, with 9 bases spanning the gap. Germline lookup yields CDR1 MNHEY and CDR2 SVGAGI. The CDR3 is 14 residues long. This chain's CDR3 is CASSYSGDTDTQYF. Written as DNA, the CDR3 is TGTGCCAGCAGTTATTCGGGGGACACAGATACGCAGTATTTT.